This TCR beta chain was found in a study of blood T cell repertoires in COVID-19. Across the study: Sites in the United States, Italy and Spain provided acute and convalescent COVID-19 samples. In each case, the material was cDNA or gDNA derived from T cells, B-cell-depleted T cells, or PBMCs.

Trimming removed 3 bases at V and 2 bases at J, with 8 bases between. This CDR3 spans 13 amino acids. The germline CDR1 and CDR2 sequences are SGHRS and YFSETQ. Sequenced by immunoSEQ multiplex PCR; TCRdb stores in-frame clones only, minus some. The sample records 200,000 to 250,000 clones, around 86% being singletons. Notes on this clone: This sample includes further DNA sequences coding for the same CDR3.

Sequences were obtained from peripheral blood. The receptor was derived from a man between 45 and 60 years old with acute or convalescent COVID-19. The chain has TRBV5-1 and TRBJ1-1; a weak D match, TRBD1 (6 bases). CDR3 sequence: CASSSGQNTEAFF. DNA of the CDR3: TGCGCCAGCAGCTCGGGACAAAACACTGAAGCTTTCTTT.